The text below deals with one TCR beta chain. Its antigen is undetermined. The regulatory T cell sort gate was CD4+CD25hiCD127low/negative. Per the authors' pipeline: Treg pools: 55,000 to 70,000 distinct patient, some 1x10^5 donor TCRbeta sequences. Method: immunoSEQ multiplex PCR; TCRdb's copy keeps in-frame clones and lacks some. The DNA gave D and trimming, while V, J and clone size come from that table. The table lists 20,000 to 25,000 clones, approximately 94% of them singletons. V was clipped by 3 bases and J by 2 bases, with 14 bases between them. The CDR3 covers 14 residues. The V gene's germline CDR1 is GTSNPN and CDR2 SVGIG (reference sequence). The sample is drawn from a study of B cell selection in AIRE deficiency. Notes on the study in general: Tconv and Treg cells from AIRE-deficient patients resembled healthy donors in TCRBV usage, CDR3 length and diversity. Only about a tenth of roughly 3,700 shared Treg sequences were patient-specific; about 30% healthy-specific. Shorter CDR3s marked shared Treg sequences, biased toward few non-templated insertions.

V is TRBV30 and J is TRBJ2-7; D call uncertain. This clonotype originated in a human donor with AIRE deficiency. Sequencing was performed on Tregs sorted from PBMCs. In DNA, the CDR3 is TGTGCCTGGAGGGGCCCCTCACTGACCTACGAGCAGTACTTC. Protein: CAWRGPSLTYEQYF.